The 10 T cell receptor beta chains below come from one sample, sequenced in a study of metastatic and nonmetastatic thyroid tumors. Until they underwent thyroid surgery, no patient had received any treatment. TCRdb recomputed clones from the PCR reads via MiXCR. The table records about 16,000 clones, roughly a third of them present only once. The sample consisted of tumor tissue. Receptors were obtained from a female donor with papillary thyroid cancer or a benign thyroid nodule (not recorded which). Some clones in this sample may be carry-over from other donors' samples.

This clone was detected ten times or more. The genes are TRBV29-1 and TRBJ2-5; the D gene could be TRBD1 or TRBD2 (5 bases each). V lost 1 base, J lost 4 bases, and 10 bases lay in between. The V gene's germline CDR1 is SQVTM and CDR2 ANQGSEA. This CDR3 region has 13 residues. Here the CDR3 reads CSVEGRQGETQYF. Written as DNA, the CDR3 is TGCAGCGTTGAAGGGAGGCAGGGAGAGACCCAGTACTTC.

This clone was observed many times. The genes are TRBV4-1 and TRBJ2-1, with 8 nucleotides matching TRBD2. Germline trimming cut 0 bases from V and 0 bases from J; bases unmatched to any gene: 4. Germline loops: CDR1 MGHRA, CDR2 YSYEKL. CDR3 length: 17 amino acids. The CDR3 DNA reads TGCGCCAGCAGCCAAGAGGGAGCGGGGGTCTCCTACAATGAGCAGTTCTTC. Translation: CASSQEGAGVSYNEQFF.

V and J are TRBV18 and TRBJ2-7, with D perhaps matching TRBD2 (6 bases). The CDR3 contains 15 residues. V lost 3 bases and J lost 3, with 15 bases in between. Germline V lookup: CDR1 KGHSH, CDR2 LQKENI. In DNA, the CDR3 is TGTGCCAGCTCACCGGGGGGTCCCTCCTACTACGAGCAGTACTTC. This codes for CASSPGGPSYYEQYF.

The V gene is TRBV6-1, the J gene TRBJ1-2; possible D gene TRBD1, 6 bases. The V end was cut by 6 bases, the J end by 5 bases, with 13 bases between. CDR1 and CDR2 from the germline V gene are MNHNS and SASEGT. There are 13 residues in the CDR3. The CDR3 DNA reads TGTGCCAGCAGACCACAGGGTAATTATGGCTACACCTTC. Translating gives CASRPQGNYGYTF.

This clone was recorded many times. This CDR3 is CASSLAGGGLYNEQFF. DNA for the CDR3: TGTGCCAGCAGCTTAGCAGGGGGGGGGCTGTACAATGAGCAGTTCTTC. The chain employs TRBV11-2 and TRBJ2-1, with D perhaps assigned TRBD1 or TRBD2 (7 bases each). V lost 1 base to trimming and J lost 4 bases, with 14 bases between them. The CDR3 is 16 residues long. CDR1 is SGHAT, CDR2 FQNNGV, per germline.

Turning to this clone: Compared with germline, one end of the junction differs, possibly owing to a read error. The genes are TRBV30 and TRBJ2-3, with D perhaps TRBD1 (5 bases). This CDR3 is 12 amino acids long. The germline CDR1 and CDR2 sequences are GTSNPN and SVGIG (reference sequence). CDR3 coding DNA: TGCGCCTGGAGTGTAGGGGTAGATACGCAGTATTTT. It yields the protein CAWSVGVDTQYF.

The J gene is TRBJ2-7, the V gene TRBV2, with 12 bases fitting TRBD2. Germline V lookup: CDR1 SNHLY, CDR2 FYNNEI. CDR3 size: 17 residues. J lost 4 bases, V lost 3 bases, and 10 bases had no gene match. This CDR3 reads CASSDWASGRAVYEQYF. The CDR3 DNA is TGTGCCAGCAGTGATTGGGCTAGCGGGAGGGCCGTATACGAGCAGTACTTC. Combining the CDR3 with reference TRBV2 and TRBJ2-7 gives the whole variable domain EPEVTQTPSHQVTQMGQEVILRCVPISNHLYFYWYRQILGQKVEFLVSFYNNEISEKSEIFDDQFSVERPDGSNFTLKIRSTKLEDSAMYFCASSDWASGRAVYEQYFGPGTRLTVT.

This clone was seen a handful of times. J is TRBJ2-7 and V is TRBV6-6; no firm D call. V lost 3 bases, J lost 1 base, and 7 bases lay in between. CDR1 and CDR2 from the germline V gene are MNHNY and SVGAGI (reference sequence). The CDR3 spans 13 residues. In nucleotides, the CDR3 is TGTGCCAGCAGTTATGGCCAATCCTACGAGCAGTACTTC. Translated: CASSYGQSYEQYF.

There are many counts of this clone. A read error may produce the germline difference seen at one junction end. The chain employs TRBV28 and TRBJ2-5, with 10 bases identical to TRBD2. The length of the CDR3 is 16 residues. The germline gives CDR1 MDHEN, CDR2 SYDVKM. CDR3 residues: CASSSRLAGVQGTQYF. The CDR3 bases are TGTGCCAGCAGTTCCAGACTAGCGGGTGTACAAGGGACCCAGTACTTC.

This clone came up a few times. The genes are TRBV27 and TRBJ2-2, with D unresolved. This CDR3 is built from 13 residues. Trimming cost V 4 bases and J 5 bases, with 8 bases left between them. Germline loops: CDR1 MNHEY, CDR2 SMNVEV (reference sequence). The CDR3 loop reads CASSSTATGELFF. In nucleotides, the CDR3 is TGTGCCAGCAGTTCAACAGCAACCGGGGAGCTGTTTTTT.